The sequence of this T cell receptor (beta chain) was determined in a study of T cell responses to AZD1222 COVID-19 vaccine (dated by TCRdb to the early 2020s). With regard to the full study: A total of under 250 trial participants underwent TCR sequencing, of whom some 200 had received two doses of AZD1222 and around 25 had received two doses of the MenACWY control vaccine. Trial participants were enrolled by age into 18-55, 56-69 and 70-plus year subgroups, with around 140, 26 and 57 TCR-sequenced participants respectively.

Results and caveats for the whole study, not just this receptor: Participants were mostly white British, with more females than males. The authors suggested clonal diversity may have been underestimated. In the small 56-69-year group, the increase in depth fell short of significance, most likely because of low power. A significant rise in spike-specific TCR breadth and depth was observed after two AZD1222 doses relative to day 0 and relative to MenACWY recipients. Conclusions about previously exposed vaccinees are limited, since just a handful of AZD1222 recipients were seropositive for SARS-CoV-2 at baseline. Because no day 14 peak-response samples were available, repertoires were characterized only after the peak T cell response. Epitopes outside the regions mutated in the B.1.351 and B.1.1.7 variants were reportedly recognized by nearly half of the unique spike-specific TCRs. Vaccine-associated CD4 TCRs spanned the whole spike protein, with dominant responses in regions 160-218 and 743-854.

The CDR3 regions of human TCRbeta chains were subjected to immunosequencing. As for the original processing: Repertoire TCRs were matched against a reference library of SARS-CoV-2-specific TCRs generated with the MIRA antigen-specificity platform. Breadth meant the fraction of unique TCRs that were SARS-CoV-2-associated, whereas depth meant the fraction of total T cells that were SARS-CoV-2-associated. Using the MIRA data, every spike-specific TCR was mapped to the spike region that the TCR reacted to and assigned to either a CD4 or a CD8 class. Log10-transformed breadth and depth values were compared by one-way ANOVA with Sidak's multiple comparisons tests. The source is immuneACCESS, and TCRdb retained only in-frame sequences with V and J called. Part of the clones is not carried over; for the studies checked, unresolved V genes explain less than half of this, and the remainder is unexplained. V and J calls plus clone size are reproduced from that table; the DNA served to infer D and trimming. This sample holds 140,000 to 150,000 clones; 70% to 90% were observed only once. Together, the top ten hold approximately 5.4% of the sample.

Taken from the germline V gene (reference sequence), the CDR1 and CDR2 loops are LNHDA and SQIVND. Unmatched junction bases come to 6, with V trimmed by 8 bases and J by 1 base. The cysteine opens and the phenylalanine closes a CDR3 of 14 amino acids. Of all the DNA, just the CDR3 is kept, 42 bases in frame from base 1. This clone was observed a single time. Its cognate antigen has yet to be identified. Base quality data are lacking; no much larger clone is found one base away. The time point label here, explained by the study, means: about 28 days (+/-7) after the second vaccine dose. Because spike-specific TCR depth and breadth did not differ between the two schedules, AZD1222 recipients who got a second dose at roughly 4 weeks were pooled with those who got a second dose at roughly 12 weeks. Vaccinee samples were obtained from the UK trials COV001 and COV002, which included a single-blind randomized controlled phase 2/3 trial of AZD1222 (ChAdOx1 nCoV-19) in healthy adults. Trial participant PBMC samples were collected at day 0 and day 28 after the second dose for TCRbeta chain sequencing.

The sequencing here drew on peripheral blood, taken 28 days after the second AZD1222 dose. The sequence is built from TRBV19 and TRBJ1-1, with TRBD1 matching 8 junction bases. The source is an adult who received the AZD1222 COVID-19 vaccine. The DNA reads TGTGCCAGTGTACGACAGGGGTCGAACACTGAAGCTTTCTTT. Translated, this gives CASVRQGSNTEAFF.